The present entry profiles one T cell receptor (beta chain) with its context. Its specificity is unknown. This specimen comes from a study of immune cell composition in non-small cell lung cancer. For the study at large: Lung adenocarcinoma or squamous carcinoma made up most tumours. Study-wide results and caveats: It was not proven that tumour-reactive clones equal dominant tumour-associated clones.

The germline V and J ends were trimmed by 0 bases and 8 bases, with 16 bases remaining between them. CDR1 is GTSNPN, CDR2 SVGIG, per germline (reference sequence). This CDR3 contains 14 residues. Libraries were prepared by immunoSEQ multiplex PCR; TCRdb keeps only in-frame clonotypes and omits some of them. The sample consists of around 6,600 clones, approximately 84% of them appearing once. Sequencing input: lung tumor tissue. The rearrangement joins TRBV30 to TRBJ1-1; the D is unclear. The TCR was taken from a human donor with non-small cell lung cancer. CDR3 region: CAWSVLDKGSEAFF. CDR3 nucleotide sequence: TGTGCCTGGAGTGTACTAGACAAGGGATCGGAAGCTTTCTTT.